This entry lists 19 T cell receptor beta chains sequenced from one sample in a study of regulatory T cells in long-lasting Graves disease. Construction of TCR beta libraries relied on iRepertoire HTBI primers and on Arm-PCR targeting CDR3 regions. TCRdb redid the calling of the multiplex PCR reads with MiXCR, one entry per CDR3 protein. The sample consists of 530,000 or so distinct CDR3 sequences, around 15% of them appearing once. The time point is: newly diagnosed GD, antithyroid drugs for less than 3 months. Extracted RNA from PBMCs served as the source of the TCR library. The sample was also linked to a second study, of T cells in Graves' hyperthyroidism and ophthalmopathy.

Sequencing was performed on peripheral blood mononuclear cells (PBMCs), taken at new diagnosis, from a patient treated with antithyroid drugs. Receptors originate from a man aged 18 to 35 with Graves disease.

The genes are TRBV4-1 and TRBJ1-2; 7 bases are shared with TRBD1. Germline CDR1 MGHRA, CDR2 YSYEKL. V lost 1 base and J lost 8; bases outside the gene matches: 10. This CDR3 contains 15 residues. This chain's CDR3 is CASSQGQGDRRGYTF. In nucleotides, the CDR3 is TGCGCCAGCAGCCAAGGTCAGGGGGACAGAAGGGGCTACACCTTC.

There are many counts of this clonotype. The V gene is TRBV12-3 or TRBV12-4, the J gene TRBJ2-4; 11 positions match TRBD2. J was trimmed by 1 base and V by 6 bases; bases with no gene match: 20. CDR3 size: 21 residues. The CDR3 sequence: CASRIGTSGPEAFGAKNIQYF. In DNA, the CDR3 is TGTGCCAGCAGGATCGGGACTAGCGGACCAGAGGCCTTTGGGGCCAAAAACATTCAGTACTTC.

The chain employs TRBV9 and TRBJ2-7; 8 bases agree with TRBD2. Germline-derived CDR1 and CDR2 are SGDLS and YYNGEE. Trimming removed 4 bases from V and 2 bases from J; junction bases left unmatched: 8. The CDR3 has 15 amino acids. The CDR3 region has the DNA TGTGCCAGCAGCCCTCTAGCGGGCTCCACCTACGAGCAGTACTTC. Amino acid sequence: CASSPLAGSTYEQYF.

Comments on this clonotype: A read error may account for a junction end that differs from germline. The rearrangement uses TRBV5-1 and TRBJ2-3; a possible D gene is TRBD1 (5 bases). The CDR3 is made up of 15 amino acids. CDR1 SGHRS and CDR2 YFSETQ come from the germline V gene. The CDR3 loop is CASSPDASYRKELYF. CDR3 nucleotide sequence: TGCGCCAGCAGCCCCGACGCCTCGTACAGGAAAGAGCTGTACTTC.

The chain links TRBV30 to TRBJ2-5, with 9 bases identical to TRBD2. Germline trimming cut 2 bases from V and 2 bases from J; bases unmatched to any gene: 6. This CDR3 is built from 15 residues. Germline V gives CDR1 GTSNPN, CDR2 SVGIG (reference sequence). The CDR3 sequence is CAWSRGSGGQETQYF. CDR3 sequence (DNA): TGTGCCTGGAGTAGGGGTAGCGGGGGTCAAGAGACCCAGTACTTC. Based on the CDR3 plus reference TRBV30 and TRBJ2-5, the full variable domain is SQTIHQWPATLVQPVGSPLSLECTVEGTSNPNLYWYRQAAGRGLQLLFYSVGIGQISSEVPQNLSASRPQDRQFILSSKKLLLSDSGFYLCAWSRGSGGQETQYFGPGTRLLVL.

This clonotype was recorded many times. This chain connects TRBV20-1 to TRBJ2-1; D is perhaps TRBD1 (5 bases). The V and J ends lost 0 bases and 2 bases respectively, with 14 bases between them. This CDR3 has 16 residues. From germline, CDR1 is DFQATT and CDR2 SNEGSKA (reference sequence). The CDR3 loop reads CSAREGSGAAYNEQFF. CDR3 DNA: TGCAGTGCTAGAGAGGGTAGTGGGGCGGCCTACAATGAGCAGTTCTTC.

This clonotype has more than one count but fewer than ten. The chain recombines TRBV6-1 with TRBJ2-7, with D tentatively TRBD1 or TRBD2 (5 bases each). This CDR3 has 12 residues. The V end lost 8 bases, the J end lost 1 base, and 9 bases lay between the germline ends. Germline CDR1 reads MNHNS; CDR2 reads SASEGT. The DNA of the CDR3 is TGTGCCAGCTACGGGGCGTCCTACGAGCAGTACTTC. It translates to CASYGASYEQYF.

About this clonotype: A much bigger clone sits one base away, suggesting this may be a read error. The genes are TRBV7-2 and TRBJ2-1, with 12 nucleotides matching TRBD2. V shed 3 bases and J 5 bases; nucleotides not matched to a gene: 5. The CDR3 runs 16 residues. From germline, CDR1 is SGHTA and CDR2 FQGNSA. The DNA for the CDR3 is TGTGCCAGCAGCTTCTCTAGCGGGGGGGCCGACAATGAGCAGTTCTTC. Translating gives CASSFSSGGADNEQFF.

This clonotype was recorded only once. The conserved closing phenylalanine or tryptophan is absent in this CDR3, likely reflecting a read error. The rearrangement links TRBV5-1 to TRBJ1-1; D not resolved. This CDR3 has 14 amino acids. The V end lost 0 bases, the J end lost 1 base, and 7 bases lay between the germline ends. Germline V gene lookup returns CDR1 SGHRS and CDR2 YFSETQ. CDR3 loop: CASSLGGANTEAFS. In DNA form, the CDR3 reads TGCGCCAGCAGCTTGGGGGGTGCGAACACTGAAGCTTTCTCT.

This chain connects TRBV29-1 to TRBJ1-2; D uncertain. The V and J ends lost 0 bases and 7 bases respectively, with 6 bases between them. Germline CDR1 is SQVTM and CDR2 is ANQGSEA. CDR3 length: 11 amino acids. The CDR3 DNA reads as TGCAGCGTTGAAGATCTCGTTGGCTACACCTTC. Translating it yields CSVEDLVGYTF.

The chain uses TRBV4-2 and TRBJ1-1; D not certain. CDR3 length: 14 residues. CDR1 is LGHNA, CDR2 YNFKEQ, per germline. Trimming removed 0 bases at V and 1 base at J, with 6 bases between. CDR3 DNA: TGTGCCAGCAGCCAAGACCACGGGAACACTGAAGCTTTCTTT. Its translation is CASSQDHGNTEAFF.

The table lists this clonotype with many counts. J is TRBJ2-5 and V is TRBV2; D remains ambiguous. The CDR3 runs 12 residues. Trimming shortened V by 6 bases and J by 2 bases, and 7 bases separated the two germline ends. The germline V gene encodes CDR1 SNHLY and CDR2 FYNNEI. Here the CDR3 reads CASRSLQETQYF. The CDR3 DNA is TGTGCCAGCAGAAGTCTACAAGAGACCCAGTACTTC.

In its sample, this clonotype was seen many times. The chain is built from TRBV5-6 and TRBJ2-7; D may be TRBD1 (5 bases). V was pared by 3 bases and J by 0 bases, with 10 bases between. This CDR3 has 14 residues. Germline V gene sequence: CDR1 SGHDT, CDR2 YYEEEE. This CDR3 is CASSSRQISYEQYF. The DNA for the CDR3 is TGTGCCAGCAGCTCCCGACAGATCTCCTACGAGCAGTACTTC.

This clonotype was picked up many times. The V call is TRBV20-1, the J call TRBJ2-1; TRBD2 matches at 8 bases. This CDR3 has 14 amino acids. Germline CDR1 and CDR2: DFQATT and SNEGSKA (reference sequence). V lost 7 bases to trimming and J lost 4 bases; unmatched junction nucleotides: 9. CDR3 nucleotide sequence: TGCAGTGTCGACAGCGGGAGCAGGTACAATGAGCAGTTCTTC. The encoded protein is CSVDSGSRYNEQFF.

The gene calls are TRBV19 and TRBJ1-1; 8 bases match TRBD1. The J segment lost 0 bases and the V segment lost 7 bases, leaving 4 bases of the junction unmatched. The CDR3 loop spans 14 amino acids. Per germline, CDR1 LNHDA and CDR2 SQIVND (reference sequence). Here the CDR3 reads CASTPDRVNTEAFF. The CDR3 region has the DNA TGTGCCAGTACTCCGGACAGGGTGAACACTGAAGCTTTCTTT.

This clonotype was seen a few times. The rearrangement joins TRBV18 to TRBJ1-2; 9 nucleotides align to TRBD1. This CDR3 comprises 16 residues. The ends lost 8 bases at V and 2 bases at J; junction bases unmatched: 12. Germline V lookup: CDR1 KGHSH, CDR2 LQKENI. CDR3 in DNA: TGTGCCAGCGCCGATCGGGACAGGGAAATGAACTATGGCTACACCTTC. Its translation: CASADRDREMNYGYTF. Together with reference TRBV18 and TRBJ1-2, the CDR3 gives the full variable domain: NAGVMQNPRHLVRRRGQEARLRCSPMKGHSHVYWYRQLPEEGLKFMVYLQKENIIDESGMPKERFSAEFPKEGPSILRIQQVVRGDSAAYFCASADRDREMNYGYTFGSGTRLTVV.

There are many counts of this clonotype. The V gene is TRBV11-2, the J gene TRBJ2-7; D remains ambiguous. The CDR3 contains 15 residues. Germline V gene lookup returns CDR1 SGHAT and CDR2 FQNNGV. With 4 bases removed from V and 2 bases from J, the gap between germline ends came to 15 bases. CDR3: CASSSPRTRPYEQYF. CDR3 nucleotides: TGTGCCAGCAGCTCCCCCCGGACCCGACCCTACGAGCAGTACTTC.

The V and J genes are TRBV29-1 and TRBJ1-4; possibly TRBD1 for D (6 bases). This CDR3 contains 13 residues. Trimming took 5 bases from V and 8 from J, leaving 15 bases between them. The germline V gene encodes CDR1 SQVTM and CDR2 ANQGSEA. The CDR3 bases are TGCAGCGTTCAAAGGGGGACCGGAGAAAAACTGTTTTTT. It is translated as CSVQRGTGEKLFF.

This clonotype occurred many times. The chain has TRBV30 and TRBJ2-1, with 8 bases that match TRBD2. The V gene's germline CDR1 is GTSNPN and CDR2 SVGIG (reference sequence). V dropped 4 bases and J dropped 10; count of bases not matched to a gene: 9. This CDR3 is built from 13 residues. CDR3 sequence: CAWNIGGEWEQFF. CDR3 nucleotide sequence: TGTGCCTGGAATATCGGGGGGGAATGGGAGCAGTTCTTC.